A single TCR beta chain is shown here with its context. The sample comes from a study of T cell responses to AZD1222 COVID-19 vaccine. Study-wide background: Analysis merged second doses at about 4 or about 12 weeks.

Profiled with immunoSEQ multiplex PCR; TCRdb holds only in-frame clones, not every one. The sample lists under 85,000 clones, 87% occurring once. The germline gives CDR1 DFQATT, CDR2 SNEGSKA (reference sequence). The CDR3 is 17 amino acids. Trimming removed 3 bases from V and 4 bases from J, with 22 bases in between. This receptor was identified in an adult in good health. The sequences come from peripheral blood, collected on day 0 of AZD1222 vaccination. V and J are TRBV20-1 and TRBJ1-5; tentative D call: TRBD1 (6 bases). CDR3 region: CSASLVGARAGNQPQHF. The CDR3 DNA reads as TGCAGTGCTAGTTTAGTGGGGGCAAGGGCGGGGAATCAGCCCCAGCATTTT.